A single sample gave rise to the 24 T cell receptor beta chains below, sequenced in a study of shared clonotypes between healthy human individuals. The repertoire was sequenced with immunoSEQ multiplex PCR; TCRdb's copy has only in-frame clones and lacks some. The repertoire holds around 690,000 clones, with roughly 87% as singletons. Sequencing used memory CD8+ T cells from PBMCs. Subset: CD45RO+ cells pooled with CCR7-negative TemRA cells. These receptors all stem from a man aged 18 to 29 in good health. Some clones in this sample may be carry-over from other donors' samples.

The chain uses TRBV6-5 and TRBJ1-5, with 8 bases that match TRBD1. CDR1 is MNHEY and CDR2 is SVGAGI in the germline V gene. The CDR3 has 12 residues. The V segment lost 10 bases and the J segment 6 bases; nucleotides outside the gene matches: 5. The CDR3 sequence is CATKDRGQPQHF. Here the CDR3 DNA reads TGTGCCACCAAAGACAGGGGTCAGCCCCAGCATTTT.

This clone has a single count. V usage is TRBV7-3 and J usage is TRBJ1-2; 9 bases are shared with TRBD1. The CDR3 sequence is 13 residues long. The germline V gene has CDR1 SGHTA and CDR2 FQGTGA. Germline trimming cut 3 bases from V and 6 bases from J; bases unmatched to any gene: 2. The CDR3 loop reads CASSFTGGDGYTF. Written as DNA, the CDR3 is TGTGCCAGCAGCTTTACAGGGGGCGATGGCTACACCTTC.

This chain links TRBV5-6 with TRBJ2-1; D may correspond to TRBD1 or TRBD2 (5 bases each). V was clipped by 4 bases and J by 0 bases, with 14 bases between them. Germline values: CDR1 SGHDT, CDR2 YYEEEE. The CDR3 sequence is 16 residues long. CDR3 DNA: TGTGCCAGCAGCCCGCCGGGACGGTACTCCTACAATGAGCAGTTCTTC. This translates into CASSPPGRYSYNEQFF.

The chain combines TRBV11-2 with TRBJ2-7; a possible D gene is TRBD2 (5 bases). The V end was cut by 8 bases, the J end by 0 bases, with 14 bases between. Germline loops: CDR1 SGHAT, CDR2 FQNNGV. The CDR3 length is 14 residues. The CDR3: CASGSAGLSYEQYF. CDR3 in DNA: TGTGCCAGCGGGTCCGCGGGCCTCTCCTACGAGCAGTACTTC.

This chain connects TRBV28 to TRBJ1-5; the D gene is possibly TRBD1 (5 bases). CDR3 length: 17 residues. Germline lookup yields CDR1 MDHEN and CDR2 SYDVKM. The V end lost 7 bases, the J end lost 0 bases, and 19 bases lay between the germline ends. Written as DNA, the CDR3 is TGTGCCAGCATACCAGGGATTAAACTTTATAGCAATCAGCCCCAGCATTTT. Protein sequence: CASIPGIKLYSNQPQHF.

As concerns this clone: Distinct nucleotide sequences in the sample also encode this CDR3. The chain links TRBV27 to TRBJ1-2, with D unresolved. Trimming removed 6 bases at V and 6 bases at J, with 20 bases between. Germline loops: CDR1 MNHEY, CDR2 SMNVEV (reference sequence). The CDR3 has 15 residues. CDR3 sequence: CASSQLASPDHGYTF. In DNA form, the CDR3 reads TGTGCCAGCAGCCAACTCGCGAGTCCCGACCATGGCTACACCTTC.

This chain joins TRBV30 and TRBJ2-5, with TRBD2 matching over 10 bases. The CDR3 contains 15 residues. The V and J ends lost 0 bases and 5 bases, in that order; junction bases with no gene match: 6. Germline V gene sequence: CDR1 GTSNPN, CDR2 SVGIG (reference sequence). CDR3 protein: CAWSVLAGDKETQYF. CDR3 DNA sequence: TGTGCCTGGAGTGTTCTAGCGGGAGATAAGGAGACCCAGTACTTC.

The chain carries TRBV9 and TRBJ2-5, with 7 bases identical to TRBD2. The CDR3 consists of 17 residues. Germline V CDR1 and CDR2: SGDLS, YYNGEE. V lost 4 bases to trimming and J lost 5 bases; unmatched junction nucleotides: 17. CDR3 nucleotides: TGTGCCAGCAGCCCTTGGGGGAGGGCCGGTGTCGTGGAGACCCAGTACTTC. This encodes CASSPWGRAGVVETQYF.

The chain combines TRBV21-1 with TRBJ2-1. TRBV21-1 is shown as a pseudogene. The CDR3 extends over 18 amino acids. The CDR3 DNA follows: TGTGCCAGCAGCAATTTAGGGTGGAAGGTCCCTTCCTACAATGAGCAGTTCTTC. It is translated as CASSNLGWKVPSYNEQFF.

The chain employs TRBV28 and TRBJ2-2; D not certain. In germline, CDR1 is MDHEN, CDR2 SYDVKM. CDR3 size: 14 residues. V lost 5 bases to trimming and J lost 6 bases, with 13 bases between them. This CDR3 is CASSTLARPGELFF. CDR3 DNA: TGTGCCAGCAGTACATTGGCTCGTCCCGGGGAGCTGTTTTTT.

The chain links TRBV5-1 to TRBJ2-3; D is undetermined. Trimming took off 1 base at V and 4 bases at J, with 10 bases between the two ends. The CDR3 has 14 residues. Germline CDR1 reads SGHRS; CDR2 reads YFSETQ. The CDR3 protein is CASSLILGSDTQYF. CDR3 DNA: TGCGCCAGCAGCTTGATACTTGGCTCAGATACGCAGTATTTT.

J is TRBJ2-3 and V is TRBV27; 7 nucleotides match TRBD2. The CDR3 contains 13 residues. The V gene end was trimmed by 4 bases and the J gene end by 2 bases; junction bases not matched to a gene: 0. The germline gives CDR1 MNHEY, CDR2 SMNVEV (reference sequence). CDR3 nucleotide sequence: TGTGCCAGCAGTTGGGACTACACAGATACGCAGTATTTT. It is translated as CASSWDYTDTQYF.

This clone was recorded only once. The gene calls are TRBV27 and TRBJ1-4; 7 bases align to TRBD1. Per germline, CDR1 MNHEY and CDR2 SMNVEV (reference sequence). This CDR3 contains 20 residues. V gave up 5 bases and J gave up 8 bases; unmatched junction bases: 26. The CDR3 DNA reads as TGTGCCAGCAGTCCAGCGAACTTAGACAGGGAGGATTTTACGGGGGAAAAACTGTTTTTT. Translated, it gives CASSPANLDREDFTGEKLFF. The full variable domain, completed using reference TRBV27 and TRBJ1-4, is EAQVTQNPRYLITVTGKKLTVTCSQNMNHEYMSWYRQDPGLGLRQIYYSMNVEVTDKGDVPEGYKVSRKEKRNFPLILESPSPNQTSLYFCASSPANLDREDFTGEKLFFGSGTQLSVL.

The chain is built from TRBV7-9 and TRBJ1-4; 9 nucleotides match TRBD1. CDR3 length: 14 amino acids. The trim removed 4 bases at V and 7 bases at J, leaving 4 bases unmatched. CDR1 is SEHNR, CDR2 FQNEAQ, per germline (reference sequence). The CDR3 coding sequence is TGTGCCAGCAGCTCGACAGGGGGGCGTGAAAAACTGTTTTTT. This encodes CASSSTGGREKLFF. The full variable domain, in which reference TRBV7-9 and TRBJ1-4 provide the parts outside the CDR3, is DTGVSQNPRHKITKRGQNVTFRCDPISEHNRLYWYRQTLGQGPEFLTYFQNEAQLEKSRLLSDRFSAERPKGSFSTLEIQRTEQGDSAMYLCASSSTGGREKLFFGSGTQLSVL.

This chain links TRBV7-2 with TRBJ2-7; D may be TRBD1 (6 bases). Germline values: CDR1 SGHTA, CDR2 FQGNSA. There are 14 residues in the CDR3. V lost 5 bases and J lost 6, with 17 bases in between. The CDR3 sequence: CASSTGPTPIEQYF. The CDR3 DNA follows: TGTGCCAGCAGCACAGGGCCAACCCCCATCGAGCAGTACTTC. Full variable domain (missing parts from reference TRBV7-2 and TRBJ2-7): GAGVSQSPSNKVTEKGKDVELRCDPISGHTALYWYRQSLGQGLEFLIYFQGNSAPDKSGLPSDRFSAERTGGSVSTLTIQRTQQEDSAVYLCASSTGPTPIEQYFGPGTRLTVT.

This clone turned up a few times. The chain is built from TRBV11-2 and TRBJ2-1; 12 positions match TRBD2. V trimming: 3 bases; J trimming: 8 bases; junction bases outside the gene matches: 8. Per the germline V gene, CDR1 is SGHAT and CDR2 is FQNNGV. The CDR3 runs 16 residues. CDR3 bases: TGTGCCAGCAGCTTTTTCCTAGCGGGAGGGATAGATGAGCAGTTCTTC. This sequence encodes CASSFFLAGGIDEQFF.

Turning to this clone: This sample also contains other DNA sequences that code for the same CDR3. J is TRBJ2-7 and V is TRBV5-1; no reliable D call. The CDR3 totals 14 residues. Trimming removed 0 bases at V and 1 base at J, with 8 bases between. In germline, CDR1 is SGHRS, CDR2 YFSETQ. The CDR3 is CASSLVGSSYEQYF. CDR3 in DNA: TGCGCCAGCAGCTTGGTAGGCTCATCCTACGAGCAGTACTTC.

With regard to this clone: This same CDR3 is encoded by further DNA sequences in the sample. The chain joins TRBV11-2 to TRBJ1-1, with D hard to call. CDR3 size: 12 residues. Trimming took 1 base from V and 7 from J, leaving 7 bases between them. Looked up from germline, CDR1 is SGHAT and CDR2 is FQNNGV. As DNA, the CDR3 is TGTGCCAGCAGCTTAGCCCGCTATGAAGCTTTCTTT. This gives the protein CASSLARYEAFF. Full variable domain (missing parts from reference TRBV11-2 and TRBJ1-1): EAGVAQSPRYKIIEKRQSVAFWCNPISGHATLYWYQQILGQGPKLLIQFQNNGVVDDSQLPKDRFSAERLKGVDSTLKIQPAKLEDSAVYLCASSLARYEAFFGQGTRLTVV.

The chain links TRBV27 to TRBJ2-3; D may be TRBD1 or TRBD2 (5 bases each). Between the trimmed V and J ends, which lost 1 base and 3 bases, there was a span of 8 bases. This CDR3 spans 14 amino acids. Germline CDR1 MNHEY, CDR2 SMNVEV (reference sequence). The CDR3 here is CASSLLGETDTQYF. The CDR3 DNA reads as TGTGCCAGCAGTTTATTGGGGGAAACAGATACGCAGTATTTT.

The gene calls are TRBV9 and TRBJ1-2, with TRBD1 matching over 8 bases. This CDR3 is 15 amino acids long. V gave up 0 bases and J gave up 7 bases; unmatched junction bases: 8. From germline, CDR1 is SGDLS and CDR2 YYNGEE. The chain's CDR3 is CASSVATGQEPGYTF. The CDR3 nucleotides read TGTGCCAGCAGCGTAGCTACGGGACAGGAGCCTGGCTACACCTTC.

V and J are TRBV7-9 and TRBJ2-5; no definite D call. The length of the CDR3 is 15 residues. Looked up from germline, CDR1 is SEHNR and CDR2 is FQNEAQ (reference sequence). V lost 2 bases to trimming and J lost 0 bases, with 10 bases between them. CDR3 sequence (DNA): TGTGCCAGCAGCTTAAGATCGAGTAACCAAGAGACCCAGTACTTC. Translated, it gives CASSLRSSNQETQYF. The variable domain in full, completed from reference TRBV7-9 and TRBJ2-5, reads DTGVSQNPRHKITKRGQNVTFRCDPISEHNRLYWYRQTLGQGPEFLTYFQNEAQLEKSRLLSDRFSAERPKGSFSTLEIQRTEQGDSAMYLCASSLRSSNQETQYFGPGTRLLVL.

The rearrangement uses TRBV30 and TRBJ2-7; 10 bases match TRBD1. This CDR3 region has 15 residues. Germline loops: CDR1 GTSNPN, CDR2 SVGIG (reference sequence). Trimming removed 0 bases from V and 0 bases from J; junction bases left unmatched: 2. The CDR3 loop reads CAWSVGTGDSYEQYF. The CDR3 DNA is TGTGCCTGGAGTGTGGGGACAGGGGACTCCTACGAGCAGTACTTC. Looking up the rest from reference TRBV30 and TRBJ2-7 gives the full variable domain: SQTIHQWPATLVQPVGSPLSLECTVEGTSNPNLYWYRQAAGRGLQLLFYSVGIGQISSEVPQNLSASRPQDRQFILSSKKLLLSDSGFYLCAWSVGTGDSYEQYFGPGTRLTVT.

V is TRBV11-3 and J is TRBJ1-2; a possible D gene is TRBD1 (5 bases). Germline V lookup: CDR1 SGHNT, CDR2 YENEEA. Deletions cut 3 bases from V and 7 bases from J, with 15 bases between. This CDR3 spans 14 amino acids. Written as DNA, the CDR3 is TGTGCCAGCAGCTTCAGTGGGGGGTTCACTGGCTACACCTTC. Its protein is CASSFSGGFTGYTF.

Regarding this clone: The same CDR3 can be traced to other DNA sequences in this sample. The gene calls are TRBV6-5 and TRBJ1-1, with D possibly matching TRBD1 (6 bases). CDR3 length: 14 residues. The V end lost 0 bases, the J end lost 4 bases, and 9 bases lay between the germline ends. In germline, CDR1 is MNHEY, CDR2 SVGAGI. The CDR3 here is CASSYSRGGTEAFF. The CDR3 nucleotides read TGTGCCAGCAGTTACTCTAGGGGGGGCACTGAAGCTTTCTTT.